A selection of T cell receptor beta chains follows, all from one sample in a study of blood T cell repertoires in COVID-19. Using immunoSEQ multiplex PCR, the repertoire was profiled, and TCRdb retains in-frame clones only, with some absent. This repertoire shows around 250,000 clones, about 88% found once; its top ten account for under 5%. Material: PBMCs or T cells enriched from blood (not recorded which). All receptors derive from a man aged 30 to 39 with acute COVID-19. Both conserved end residues are part of each CDR3. The D gene is left open where the match is weak. The size field is filled for only some rows; it gives once, few, many or a size class.

D	V	J	size	DNA	CDR3
-	TRBV3-1/TRBV3-2	TRBJ2-2	-	TGTGCCAGCCGACAACAGGGAAAAAGAAACACCGGGGAGCTGTTTTTT	CASRQQGKRNTGELFF
TRBD2	TRBV9	TRBJ2-5	-	TGTGCCAGCAGCGGGGGCGCGGGAGTGGGGGAGACCCAGTACTTC	CASSGGAGVGETQYF
-	TRBV19	TRBJ1-5	-	TGTGCCAGTAGTACAGGGATCCCTCAGCCCCAGCATTTT	CASSTGIPQPQHF
TRBD1	TRBV5-4	TRBJ2-1	-	TGTGCCAGCAGCTCCGCTGGGGTACAGGGGGGTGAGCAGTTCTTC	CASSSAGVQGGEQFF
-	TRBV25-1	TRBJ1-4	-	TGTGCCAGCAGTGATTCCAGGGGCCCGGGGGAAAAACTGTTTTTT	CASSDSRGPGEKLFF
-	TRBV5-8	TRBJ2-3	-	TGTGCCAGCAGCCCGGGCGCGGAGGGATATTCTAGCACAGATACGCAGTATTTT	CASSPGAEGYSSTDTQYF
TRBD2	TRBV14	TRBJ2-4	-	TGTGCCAGCAGCCAAGCATTAGCGGGAGCAACCAAAAACATTCAGTACTTC	CASSQALAGATKNIQYF
-	TRBV18	TRBJ2-5	-	TGTGCCAGCACCACAGGTGGCCTTTCGGAGACCCAGTACTTC	CASTTGGLSETQYF
-	TRBV4-2	TRBJ1-2	-	TGTGCCAGCAGCCAAGATTTAGCGGGTTTCGGCTATGGCTACACCTTC	CASSQDLAGFGYGYTF
TRBD2	TRBV3-1/TRBV3-2	TRBJ2-5	-	TGTGCCAGCAGCCCTCCGCCTCGACTAGCGGGGATGCAGACCCAGTACTTC	CASSPPPRLAGMQTQYF
-	TRBV3-1/TRBV3-2	TRBJ2-3	-	TGTGCCAGCAGCCAAGGCCCAACTACCACAGATACGCAGTATTTT	CASSQGPTTTDTQYF
-	TRBV12-3/TRBV12-4	TRBJ2-1	once	TGTGCCAGCAGGCAATCTCTAACGTACGAGCAGTTCTTC	CASRQSLTYEQFF
TRBD1	TRBV29-1	TRBJ2-1	-	TGCAGCGCCCCGGGACAGGGGTTAAATGAGCAGTTCTTC	CSAPGQGLNEQFF
TRBD2	TRBV3-1/TRBV3-2	TRBJ2-2	-	TGTGCCAGCAGCCTCAATGCGCCACTAGCGGGTTTCACCGGGGAGCTGTTTTTT	CASSLNAPLAGFTGELFF
-	TRBV7-8	TRBJ1-1	-	TGTGCCAGCAGTCGCAGTTCCCCTGACACTGAAGTTTTCTTT	CASSRSSPDTEVFF
TRBD2	TRBV9	TRBJ2-5	-	TGTGCCAGCAGTGGGACTAGAGGAGAGACCCAGTACTTC	CASSGTRGETQYF
-	TRBV19	TRBJ1-5	-	TGTGCCAGTAGTGGACAGATCAGCAATCAGCCCCAGCATTTT	CASSGQISNQPQHF
-	TRBV2	TRBJ1-6	-	TGTGCCGCAGTTATAAGCGGCAGCGACTATTCACCCCTCCACTTT	CAAVISGSDYSPLHF
-	TRBV18	TRBJ2-5	-	TGTGCCAGCTCACCAAGGCAGGTCCAAGAGACCCAGTACTTC	CASSPRQVQETQYF
-	TRBV11-2	TRBJ1-5	-	TGTGCCAGCAGCTCCCTTCGTGGGCAGGGAAATCAGCCCCAGCATTTT	CASSSLRGQGNQPQHF
TRBD1	TRBV27	TRBJ1-1	-	TGTGCCAGCAGTCCCGGGACAGGGAACACTGAAGCTTTCTTT	CASSPGTGNTEAFF
TRBD2	TRBV19	TRBJ2-1	few	TGTGCCAGTAGTATCGGGCTAGCGGGGGGGCAAGGGGATGAGCAGTTCTTC	CASSIGLAGGQGDEQFF
TRBD1	TRBV9	TRBJ2-2	few	TGTGCCAGCAGCGTAAGGGACAGGGGGCGGCCCGGGGAGCTGTTTTTT	CASSVRDRGRPGELFF
-	TRBV28	TRBJ1-1	-	TGTGCCAGCATCAACGCGGGGATGAACACTGAAGCTTTCTTT	CASINAGMNTEAFF
-	TRBV7-8	TRBJ2-1	few	TGTGCCAGCAGCTTAATGCCTTCTACCTCCCCAGGTGAGCAGTTCTTC	CASSLMPSTSPGEQFF
-	TRBV29-1	TRBJ2-1	-	TGTACCCGAAGCGCCGAAGCGGGTGGGGGTGAGCAGTTCTTC	CTRSAEAGGGEQFF
-	TRBV29-1	TRBJ1-3	-	TGCAGCGTTGAGAGCAGGGTAACCATATATTTT	CSVESRVTIYF
-	TRBV19	TRBJ1-1	-	TGTGCCAGTACCCTCGGTATAACTGAAGCTTTCTTT	CASTLGITEAFF
-	TRBV7-9	TRBJ1-4	-	TGTGCCAGCAGCGGACGCGACAGGATTAATGAAAAACTGTTTTTT	CASSGRDRINEKLFF
-	TRBV28	TRBJ2-1	-	TGTGCCAGCAGTTCCACGAGCCACCGGGTCCGAAATGAGCAGTTCTTC	CASSSTSHRVRNEQFF
-	TRBV19	TRBJ2-1	-	TGTGCCAGTAATCCCACAGGGAGCTCCTACAATGAGCAGTTCTTC	CASNPTGSSYNEQFF
-	TRBV4-1	TRBJ1-2	-	TGCGCCAGCGGGTCCGGGTGGGGCTACACCTTC	CASGSGWGYTF
-	TRBV24-1	TRBJ1-6	-	TGTGCCACCAGTGATTCGGGGGAGTATTCACCCCTCCACTTT	CATSDSGEYSPLHF
-	TRBV6-5	TRBJ1-1	-	TGTGCCAGCATTTCCAGGGCGAACACTGAAGCTTTCTTT	CASISRANTEAFF
-	TRBV6-1	TRBJ1-3	-	TGTGCCAGCAGTGATAACCCCAGCTCTGGAAACACCATATATTTT	CASSDNPSSGNTIYF
TRBD1	TRBV19	TRBJ2-1	-	TGTGCCAGTAGTAGATCCGGACAGGGAATTTACAATGAGCAGTTCTTC	CASSRSGQGIYNEQFF
TRBD2	TRBV29-1	TRBJ2-1	-	TGCAGCGTTACCCGGGGGGGCTCGATCAATGAGCAGTTCTTC	CSVTRGGSINEQFF